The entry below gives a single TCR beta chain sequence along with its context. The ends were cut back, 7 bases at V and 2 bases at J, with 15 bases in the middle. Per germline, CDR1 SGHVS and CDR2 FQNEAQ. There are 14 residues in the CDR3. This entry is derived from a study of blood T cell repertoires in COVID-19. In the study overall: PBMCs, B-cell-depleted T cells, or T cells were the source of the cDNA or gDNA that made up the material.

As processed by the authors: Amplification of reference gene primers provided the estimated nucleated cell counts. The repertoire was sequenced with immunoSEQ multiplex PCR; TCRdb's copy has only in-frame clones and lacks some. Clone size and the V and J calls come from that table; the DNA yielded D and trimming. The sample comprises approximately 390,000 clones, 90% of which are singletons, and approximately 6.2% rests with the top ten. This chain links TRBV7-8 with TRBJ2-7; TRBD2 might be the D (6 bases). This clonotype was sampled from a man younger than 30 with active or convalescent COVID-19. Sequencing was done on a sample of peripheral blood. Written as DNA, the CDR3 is TGTGCCAGCATCCGGGGAGGACTCCCCTACGAGCAGTACTTC. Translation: CASIRGGLPYEQYF.